This record looks at one T cell receptor (beta chain) sequence and its context. The record originates from a study of blood T cell repertoires in COVID-19. The CDR3 loop spans 12 amino acids. Trimming left V 6 bases short and J 4 bases short, with 9 bases between. The germline V gene has CDR1 MGHDK and CDR2 SYGVNS. Only in-frame clones appear in the TCRdb table, and some are missing; sequencing was by immunoSEQ multiplex PCR. The data hold more than 95,000 clones, with over 75% observed a single time. The V gene is TRBV25-1, the J gene TRBJ2-5; D gene ambiguous. Specimen: peripheral blood. This TCR derives from a human donor with active COVID-19. The donor label of this sample is uncertain. DNA for the CDR3: TGTGCCAGCAGCGAGAGCATAGAGACCCAGTACTTC. Its translation is CASSESIETQYF.